Here is one T cell receptor beta chain with its context. The specificity of this receptor is unknown. No qualities accompany the bases; no much larger clone lies one base away. From the germline V gene, CDR1 is MDHEN and CDR2 is SYDVKM. V and J lose 10 bases and 8 bases, and a span of 17 bases separates them. Spanning cysteine to phenylalanine, the CDR3 consists of 13 amino acids. The CDR3 DNA has 39 bases and is translated from base 1. This record belongs to a study of blood T cells in healthy people across ages (dated by TCRdb to between 2015 and 2017). For the wider study: In model experiments, template switching captured roughly one uniquely barcoded TCR beta cDNA molecule for every two T cells. The study measured age-related changes in TCR beta repertoire diversity using deep sequencing normalized with unique cDNA molecular identifiers. Donors were grouped into four age groups: young (average roughly 17 years), middle-aged (less than 40), aged (about 60) and long-lived (about 82). To avoid experimental bias, donors of different ages were randomly spread across the sequencing lanes. The study analyzed two additional independent replicas of 1 million unique cDNA reads from the same blood draw for two donors, one aged 18 to 30 and one aged 80 or older. Here is what the overall study found, with its caveats: Observed TCR beta diversity correlated strongly with the percentage of naive T cells measured by flow cytometry. Estimates of total diversity from one million sequenced T cells were regarded as lower bounds and underestimates. Because the CMV infection status of the donors was unknown, age-related changes in expanded clonotypes may potentially have been confounded. Since profiling was done on bulk unsorted PBMCs, naive and antigen-experienced compartments could not be conclusively compared. Observed TCR beta diversity per million T cells fell roughly linearly with age, and a significant reduction was already apparent by age roughly 40. Compared with the aged group, more naive CD4+ T cells, fewer expanded clones and increased TCR diversity were shown by the long-lived group, suggesting age selection.

Donors were under 40 systemically healthy Caucasian individuals from Russia aged 6 to 90 years. Each donor gave 8 to 10 milliliters of peripheral blood, drawn into EDTA-treated Vacutainer tubes. Ficoll-Paque density-gradient centrifugation was used to isolate PBMCs, with at least 6.5 million obtained per sample. Total RNA was extracted from PBMCs with Trizol reagent, with at least 5 micrograms obtained per sample. The percentages of naive CD45RAhigh/CD27high T cells were determined by flow cytometry on a PBMC aliquot from every donor. Receptors were amplified or captured by 5' RACE. TCRdb records Illumina HiSeq 2500 as the sequencer. A second PCR of roughly 7 to 12 cycles was performed with a sample-barcoded 5' primer and a J-beta primer mix. A template-switch 5' adaptor carrying 12 random nucleotides introduced a unique molecular identifier onto each TCR beta cDNA molecule. Each sample yielded at least 2.5 million CDR3-containing paired-end reads. The Mint cDNA synthesis kit, primed by a TRBC-specific oligonucleotide, was used to synthesize first-strand cDNA from all RNA. After uracil-DNA glycosylase treatment, a first 18-cycle PCR used universal primers M1SS and BC2_uni_R on all cDNA. Per the authors' processing: Each sample was normalized by randomly selecting 1 million high-quality reads, each carrying a distinct molecular identifier. Instead of being binned into consensus sequences, reads with shared molecular identifiers were discarded. CDR3 identification, clonotype clustering and error correction used MiTCR with a Q25 quality threshold and the strictest error-elimination algorithm. Lower-bound total TCR beta diversity was estimated with a nonparametric unseen species model using Euler transformation. TCRdb reprocessed the public reads (quality trimming at Q25 with fastp, clone calling with MiXCR) and kept in-frame beta chains. A single entry per CDR3 protein holds the most common genes and DNA from its merged rows. These V and J calls rely on TCRdb rather than the paper's analysis. The sample records approximately 1.5 million distinct CDR3 sequences, roughly 43% of which are singletons. Under 5% of the sample is taken by the ten largest.

The rearranged segments are TRBV28 and TRBJ2-2; the D gene is possibly TRBD2, with 6 bases matching. The sequenced sample consisted of blood. The sequence was obtained from a woman under 30 in good health. The DNA sequence reads TGTGCCACACGGGGGACCACTGTAGGGGAGCTGTTTTTT. Translated, it reads CATRGTTVGELFF.